This T cell receptor beta chain was documented in a study of beta chain features in type 1 diabetes. Study-level results: In every one of the four CD4+ subsets, TCRB CDR3s were moderately but significantly shorter in Type 1 diabetes patients.

CD45RO/CCR7/CD25/CD127/CD95/CD27 staining was used to isolate CD4+ naive, central memory, regulatory and stem cell-like memory cells by sorting. V gave up 6 bases and J gave up 9 bases, with 18 bases separating them. The CDR3 consists of 13 residues. CDR1 KGHSH and CDR2 LQKENI come from the germline V gene. All of the isolated RNA was reverse transcribed, so expressed TCRB transcripts were sequenced. Measured with immunoSEQ multiplex PCR; TCRdb has only the in-frame clones, and not every one. The sample consists of some 250,000 clones, roughly 13% of them appearing once. The table lists this clone with a few counts. Antigen specificity is unknown.

The clonotype comes from a man aged 25-40 years with type 1 diabetes. Source material: naive CD4+ T cells from blood. The chain links TRBV18 to TRBJ2-7; D perhaps matches TRBD2 (6 bases). For the CDR3, the DNA is TGTGCCAGCTCCCCGTTTAGGCGGGAAGGGCAGTACTTC. This codes for CASSPFRREGQYF. The variable domain in full, with the rest retrieved from reference TRBV18 and TRBJ2-7, is NAGVMQNPRHLVRRRGQEARLRCSPMKGHSHVYWYRQLPEEGLKFMVYLQKENIIDESGMPKERFSAEFPKEGPSILRIQQVVRGDSAAYFCASSPFRREGQYFGPGTRLTVT.